This T cell receptor beta chain originates from a study of blood T cells in healthy people across ages. Whole-study findings and limits: It was the long-lived donors that had more naive CD4+ cells and higher diversity than aged donors.

Caucasian individuals from Russia who were healthy and aged about 6 to 95 acted as donors. Using a J-beta primer mix together with a sample-barcoded 5' primer, a second PCR was run for roughly 7 to 11 cycles. TCRdb reanalysed the 5' RACE reads using MiXCR and keeps one entry per CDR3 protein. The sample comprises 1.5 million to 2 million distinct CDR3 sequences, almost 35% of which are singletons, and approximately 10% rests with the top ten. This clonotype was detected ten times or more. Its antigen is undetermined. The V gene lost 3 bases and the J gene lost 0 bases, with 3 bases spanning the gap. CDR3 length: 13 amino acids. In germline, CDR1 is SQVTM, CDR2 ANQGSEA.

This receptor was taken from a young woman in good health. The specimen sequenced was blood. The V and J genes are TRBV29-1 and TRBJ2-6, with D hard to call. The CDR3 here is CSVDLSGANVLTF. Here the CDR3 DNA reads TGCAGCGTTGACCTCTCTGGGGCCAACGTCCTGACTTTC.